What follows are 17 T cell receptor beta chains derived from one specimen sequenced in a study of breast tumors, draining lymph nodes, adjacent tissues. From the multiplex PCR reads, TCRdb called clonotypes with MiXCR, one entry per CDR3 protein. The data hold fewer than 150,000 distinct CDR3 sequences, with 21% observed a single time. Breast cancer patients provided tissue from their axillary draining lymph nodes. The sample consisted of axillary lymph node tissue. The receptors stem from a female donor with breast cancer. Some clones in this sample may be carry-over from other donors' samples.

This clonotype was detected many times. V and J are TRBV9 and TRBJ2-5; 9 bases line up with TRBD1. Germline CDR1 is SGDLS and CDR2 is YYNGEE. This CDR3 contains 16 residues. Trimming removed 3 bases from V and 1 base from J; junction bases left unmatched: 7. CDR3 in amino acids: CASSAGGQGFQETQYF. CDR3 DNA: TGTGCCAGCAGCGCCGGAGGACAGGGGTTCCAAGAGACCCAGTACTTC.

As regards this clonotype: Given a much more abundant clone one base away, this may be a read error. The chain recombines TRBV11-3 with TRBJ2-1; D not certain. Looked up from germline, CDR1 is SGHNT and CDR2 is YENEEA. This CDR3 has 13 amino acids. Trimming left V 5 bases short and J 9 bases short, with 14 bases between. The CDR3 DNA sequence: TGTGCCAGCAGCCGAGGCAGACTCGGTGAGCAGTTCTTC. Amino acid sequence: CASSRGRLGEQFF.

In its sample, this clonotype was seen many times. The V call is TRBV5-6, the J call TRBJ2-7; 10 bases are a match to TRBD1. Germline trimming cut 4 bases from V and 3 bases from J; bases unmatched to any gene: 4. CDR1 and CDR2 from the germline V gene are SGHDT and YYEEEE. The CDR3 extends over 14 amino acids. The CDR3 is CASSEWDRGYEQYF. The CDR3 coding sequence is TGTGCCAGCAGCGAGTGGGACAGGGGCTACGAGCAGTACTTC.

This clonotype occurred many times. V is TRBV20-1 and J is TRBJ2-1, with a tentative D call TRBD2 (5 bases). This CDR3 is 13 amino acids long. Trimming removed 5 bases from V and 6 bases from J, with 14 bases in between. CDR1 is DFQATT and CDR2 is SNEGSKA in the germline V gene (reference sequence). The CDR3 nucleotides read TGCAGTGCTGTCGGAGGTAGCTCCAATGAGCAGTTCTTC. Amino acids: CSAVGGSSNEQFF.

Many counts were recorded for this clonotype. The chain links TRBV7-2 to TRBJ1-6, with TRBD1 matching over 8 bases. This CDR3 contains 15 residues. Germline V gives CDR1 SGHTA, CDR2 FQGNSA. The ends lost 5 bases at V and 13 bases at J; junction bases unmatched: 13. CDR3 protein: CASSVEAGGVRPLHF. CDR3 DNA sequence: TGTGCCAGCAGCGTCGAGGCAGGGGGCGTCCGGCCCCTCCACTTT.

In regard to this clonotype: This may stem from a read error, because a much larger clone lies one nucleotide away. The chain recombines TRBV12-3 or TRBV12-4 with TRBJ1-5, with D unclear. The CDR3 length is 16 residues. CDR3 DNA: TGTGCCGGCAGCCAATCACCCGGGGTTAGCAATCAGCCCCAGCATTTT. Its translation: CAGSQSPGVSNQPQHF.

Remarks on this clonotype: An end of the junction does not agree with germline; a read error may underlie this. The chain combines TRBV9 with TRBJ2-1; 10 nucleotides agree with TRBD2. There are 16 residues in the CDR3. Per the germline V gene, CDR1 is SGDLS and CDR2 is YYNGEE. The chain's CDR3 is CASSGGTSGVFDEQSF. The CDR3 DNA reads TGTGCCAGCAGCGGAGGCACTAGCGGGGTCTTCGATGAGCAGTCCTTC.

The sample holds many counts of this clonotype. The J gene is TRBJ2-7, the V gene TRBV30; 12 bases match TRBD2. Germline CDR1 is GTSNPN and CDR2 is SVGIG (reference sequence). The ends lost 3 bases at V and 5 bases at J; junction bases unmatched: 8. The CDR3 contains 15 residues. The CDR3 protein is CAWRVGTSGFHEQYF. The DNA for the CDR3 is TGTGCCTGGAGGGTTGGGACTAGCGGGTTTCACGAGCAGTACTTC.

On this clonotype itself: Likely a read error: the CDR3 ends without its conserved phenylalanine or tryptophan. CDR3 sequence reads: CSGTLNTEAFL. The CDR3 DNA reads as TGCAGTGGGACCTTGAACACTGAAGCTTTCCTT. The chain has TRBV20-1 and TRBJ1-1; no clear D gene. CDR3 length: 11 amino acids. V was clipped by 7 bases and J by 0 bases, with 6 bases between them. Germline-derived CDR1 and CDR2 are DFQATT and SNEGSKA (reference sequence).

This clonotype was counted at least ten times. This sequence joins TRBV5-5 and TRBJ1-6; D unresolved. Between the trimmed V and J ends, which lost 1 base and 3 bases, there was a span of 11 bases. This CDR3 is 16 amino acids long. Germline CDR1 SGHKS, CDR2 YYEKEE (reference sequence). CDR3 nucleotides: TGTGCCAGCAGCTTGAGCGATATCGACTATAATTCACCCCTCCACTTT. Protein sequence: CASSLSDIDYNSPLHF. Full variable domain (rest looked up from reference TRBV5-5 and TRBJ1-6): DAGVTQSPTHLIKTRGQQVTLRCSPISGHKSVSWYQQVLGQGPQFIFQYYEKEERGRGNFPDRFSARQFPNYSSELNVNALLLGDSALYLCASSLSDIDYNSPLHFGNGTRLTVT.

There are many counts of this clonotype. This chain joins TRBV19 and TRBJ2-3; 11 positions match TRBD2. This CDR3 is built from 16 residues. Germline CDR1 and CDR2: LNHDA and SQIVND (reference sequence). The ends lost 5 bases at V and 4 bases at J; junction bases unmatched: 8. The CDR3 sequence is CASSPSGTSGADTQYF. For the CDR3, the DNA is TGTGCCAGTAGTCCTTCCGGGACTAGCGGAGCAGATACGCAGTATTTT.

This clonotype appeared many times. The chain combines TRBV10-3 with TRBJ1-5; no clear D. CDR1 is ENHRY, CDR2 SYGVKD, per germline. The length of the CDR3 is 13 residues. V was cut by 3 bases and J by 5 bases, with 8 bases left in between. CDR3 sequence reads: CAISDVRDQPQHF. CDR3 DNA: TGTGCCATCAGTGACGTGCGTGATCAGCCCCAGCATTTT.

About this clonotype itself: It may be a read error: a sequence one base away is much more abundant. The CDR3 carries no conserved terminal phenylalanine or tryptophan, so it likely arises from a read error. V and J are TRBV2 and TRBJ1-4; no definite D call. The CDR3 runs 11 residues. Germline assignment: CDR1 SNHLY and CDR2 FYNNEI. Trimming removed 4 bases at V and 8 bases at J, with 5 bases between. CDR3 nucleotides: TGTGCCAGCAGTGGAGGAGAAAAACTGTTTCTT. This translates into CASSGGEKLFL.

Note on this clonotype: Just one base apart from a much larger clone, this may be a read error. The chain recombines TRBV11-2 with TRBJ2-1, with 8 bases matching TRBD2. CDR1 and CDR2 (germline): SGHAT, FQNNGV. V lost 5 bases, J lost 4 bases, and 10 bases stayed unmatched. The CDR3 runs 16 residues. The chain's CDR3 is CASSIFPSGSYNEQFF. CDR3 bases: TGTGCCAGCAGCATCTTCCCTAGCGGGTCGTACAATGAGCAGTTCTTC.

This clonotype was seen ten or more times. The chain uses TRBV20-1 and TRBJ2-7, with TRBD2 identical over 7 bases. The CDR3 covers 15 residues. Germline V gives CDR1 DFQATT, CDR2 SNEGSKA (reference sequence). J was trimmed by 0 bases and V by 0 bases; bases with no gene match: 5. The chain's CDR3 is CSARDGGGGSYEQYF. In nucleotides, the CDR3 is TGCAGTGCTAGAGATGGGGGGGGGGGCTCCTACGAGCAGTACTTC.

This chain uses TRBV20-1 with TRBJ1-1, with 7 bases fitting TRBD1. After removal of 0 bases from V and 7 bases from J, the junction contained 14 bases not matched to a gene. In germline, CDR1 is DFQATT, CDR2 SNEGSKA (reference sequence). There are 16 residues in the CDR3. CDR3 sequence reads: CSARDLGGGIGSEAFF. DNA for the CDR3: TGCAGTGCTAGAGATCTAGGGGGCGGGATTGGGAGTGAAGCTTTCTTT.

Points on this clonotype: A much larger clone lies one base from this, so it may be a read error. The chain links TRBV18 to TRBJ2-5; D is possibly TRBD1 (6 bases). CDR1 is KGHSH, CDR2 LQKENI, per germline. The CDR3 covers 15 residues. The V and J ends lost 2 bases and 2 bases respectively, with 12 bases between them. For the CDR3, the DNA is TGTGCCAGCTCACCAACGGGACATCGACAAGAGACCCAGTACTTC. Translation: CASSPTGHRQETQYF.